Below, 3 T cell receptor beta chains from the same sample are listed, as sequenced in a study of T cells in women clearing cervical HPV infection. Produced via immunoSEQ multiplex PCR; TCRdb's table is partial and in-frame only. Reported are some 40,000 clones; the ten largest clones contain 6% to 8%. The material sequenced was blood buffy coat. All receptors come from a woman between 18 and 69 years old with a cervical HPV16 infection that either progressed to CIN3+ or cleared (not recorded which).

As to this clone: The read ends 3 residues before the CDR3 terminus; that terminus is restored from the germline J gene. This chain joins TRBV20-1 and TRBJ2-3; 8 bases are a match to TRBD1. Trimming cost V 5 bases and J 1 base; bases outside gene matches: 5. The CDR3 sequence is 14 residues long. Germline V gives CDR1 DFQATT, CDR2 SNEGSKA (reference sequence). Incomplete CDR3 DNA: TGCAGTGCTCTAGGACAGGGAGGCACAGATACG. Translating it yields CSALGQGGTDT. Given in full, the CDR3 is CSALGQGGTDTQYF.

Points on this clone: The CDR3 end falls 3 residues outside the read, so it is completed with the germline J gene. This sequence joins TRBV7-6 and TRBJ1-2, with D unresolved. Germline lookup yields CDR1 SGHVS and CDR2 FNYEAQ. This CDR3 spans 16 amino acids. The CDR3 is CASSPEVSGSTDTYTF. The covered CDR3 bases are TGTGCCAGCAGCCCAGAGGTTAGCGGGAGTACAGATACC. Drawing the rest from reference TRBV7-6 and TRBJ1-2, the complete variable domain is GAGVSQSPRYKVTKRGQDVALRCDPISGHVSLYWYRQALGQGPEFLTYFNYEAQQDKSGLPNDRFSAERPEGSISTLTIQRTEQRDSAMYRCASSPEVSGSTDTYTFGSGTRLTVV.

As regards this clone: The read gets to within 3 residues of the CDR3 end, and the germline J gene fills in the rest. The chain recombines TRBV2 with TRBJ2-2, with TRBD1 matching over 7 bases. The germline V gene encodes CDR1 SNHLY and CDR2 FYNNEI. The CDR3 runs 14 residues. V lost 6 bases and J lost 6; bases outside the gene matches: 7. Partial CDR3 DNA: TGTGCCAGCAGGGATACAGGGGAGTCCGGGGAG. Its translation is CASRDTGESGE. The entire CDR3 protein reads CASRDTGESGELFF.